This T cell receptor (beta chain) was sequenced during a study of blood T cell repertoires in COVID-19. Study in general: Material from acute and convalescent COVID-19 was sourced from the United States, Italy and Spain.

As processed by the authors: Estimates of nucleated cell counts were drawn from the amplification of reference gene primers. Repertoires were generated with immunoSEQ multiplex PCR, while TCRdb's copy carries only in-frame clones and drops some. V and J calls and clone size are as listed in that table; D and trimming were resolved from the DNA. The table lists 200,000 to 250,000 clones, about four fifths of them singletons. Trimming took 2 bases from V and 6 from J; bases not matched to a gene: 13. Germline V gene sequence: CDR1 MNHNY, CDR2 SVGAGI (reference sequence). The CDR3 contains 16 residues. Contact with a PCR-confirmed or clinician-diagnosed COVID-19 case occurred within 2 weeks of entry.

The sequenced sample was PBMCs or T cells enriched from blood (not recorded which). The chain employs TRBV6-6 and TRBJ2-7; TRBD1 agrees at 7 bases. The TCR sequence derives from a woman between 50 and 59 years old who had been exposed to COVID-19. The CDR3 reads CASSYQGPVTGAEQYF. In DNA, the CDR3 is TGTGCCAGCAGTTACCAGGGTCCCGTAACAGGGGCCGAGCAGTACTTC.